This TCR beta chain comes out of a study of T cell responses to AZD1222 COVID-19 vaccine. The table came from immunoSEQ multiplex PCR; TCRdb's copy has only in-frame clones and leaves some out. This sample yields 210,000 or so clones, of which roughly 94% are seen a single time; around 1.7% belongs to the top ten. This clone was seen a single time. Germline V gene lookup returns CDR1 MNHNS and CDR2 SASEGT. CDR3 length: 15 residues. With 3 bases removed from V and 0 bases from J, the gap between germline ends came to 9 bases. This chain links TRBV6-1 with TRBJ2-1, with unresolved D. The sequencing used peripheral blood, collected 28 days after the second dose of the MenACWY control vaccine. The TCR originated in an adult who received the MenACWY meningococcal vaccine as a control. The CDR3 DNA reads TGTGCCAGCAGTGAGGGCCTGAGCTCCTACAATGAGCAGTTCTTC. Its protein product is CASSEGLSSYNEQFF.